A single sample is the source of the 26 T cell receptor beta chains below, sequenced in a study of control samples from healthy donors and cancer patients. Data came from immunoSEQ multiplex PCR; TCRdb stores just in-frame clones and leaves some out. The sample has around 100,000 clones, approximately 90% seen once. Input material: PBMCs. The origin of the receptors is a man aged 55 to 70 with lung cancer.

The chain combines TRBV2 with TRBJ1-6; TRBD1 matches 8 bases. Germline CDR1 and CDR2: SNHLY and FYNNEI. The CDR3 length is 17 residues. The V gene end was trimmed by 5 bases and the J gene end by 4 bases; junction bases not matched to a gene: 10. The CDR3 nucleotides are TGTGCCAGCAGTAGAGCGGGACAGGAAACATATAATTCACCCCTCCACTTT. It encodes CASSRAGQETYNSPLHF. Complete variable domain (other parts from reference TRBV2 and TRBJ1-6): EPEVTQTPSHQVTQMGQEVILRCVPISNHLYFYWYRQILGQKVEFLVSFYNNEISEKSEIFDDQFSVERPDGSNFTLKIRSTKLEDSAMYFCASSRAGQETYNSPLHFGNGTRLTVT.

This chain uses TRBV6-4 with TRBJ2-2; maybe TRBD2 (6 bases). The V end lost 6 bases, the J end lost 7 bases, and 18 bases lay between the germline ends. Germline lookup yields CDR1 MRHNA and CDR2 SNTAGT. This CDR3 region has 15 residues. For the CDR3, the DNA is TGTGCCAGCAGCGCCGGGACTCGAAGGAGCGGGGAGCTGTTTTTT. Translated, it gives CASSAGTRRSGELFF.

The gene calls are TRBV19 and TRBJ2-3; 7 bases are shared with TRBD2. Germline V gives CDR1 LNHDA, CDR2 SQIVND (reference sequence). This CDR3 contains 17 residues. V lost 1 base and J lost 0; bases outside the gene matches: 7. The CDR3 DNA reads TGTGCCAGTAGTATAGTAGGGCGGGGGTTTAGCACAGATACGCAGTATTTT. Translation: CASSIVGRGFSTDTQYF.

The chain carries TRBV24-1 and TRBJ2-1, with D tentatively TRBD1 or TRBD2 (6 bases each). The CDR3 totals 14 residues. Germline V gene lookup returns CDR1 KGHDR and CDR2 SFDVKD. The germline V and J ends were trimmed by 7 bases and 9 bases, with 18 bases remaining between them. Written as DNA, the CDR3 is TGTGCCACCAGCGAGTCTGGGGGGCTGTTTGAGCAGTTCTTC. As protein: CATSESGGLFEQFF.

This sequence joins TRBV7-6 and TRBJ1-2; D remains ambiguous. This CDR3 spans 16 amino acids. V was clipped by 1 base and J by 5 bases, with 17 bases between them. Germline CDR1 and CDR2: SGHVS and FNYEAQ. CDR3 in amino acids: CASSLGRPGLSYGYTF. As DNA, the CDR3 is TGTGCCAGCAGCTTAGGCAGGCCTGGCCTCTCTTATGGCTACACCTTC. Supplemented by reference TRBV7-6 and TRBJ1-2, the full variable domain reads GAGVSQSPRYKVTKRGQDVALRCDPISGHVSLYWYRQALGQGPEFLTYFNYEAQQDKSGLPNDRFSAERPEGSISTLTIQRTEQRDSAMYRCASSLGRPGLSYGYTFGSGTRLTVV.

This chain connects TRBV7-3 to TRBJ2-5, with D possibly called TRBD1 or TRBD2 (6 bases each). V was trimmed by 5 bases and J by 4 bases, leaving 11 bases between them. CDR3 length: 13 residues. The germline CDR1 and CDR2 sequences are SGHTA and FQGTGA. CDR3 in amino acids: CASSVGGPETQYF. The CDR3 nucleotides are TGTGCCAGCAGCGTAGGGGGGCCAGAGACCCAGTACTTC.

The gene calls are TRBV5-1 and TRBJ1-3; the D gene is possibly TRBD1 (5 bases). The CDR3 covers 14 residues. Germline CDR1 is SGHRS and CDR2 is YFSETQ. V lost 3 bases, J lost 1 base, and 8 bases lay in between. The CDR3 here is CASSSDSSGNTIYF. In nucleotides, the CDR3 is TGCGCCAGCAGCTCCGACAGTTCTGGAAACACCATATATTTT.

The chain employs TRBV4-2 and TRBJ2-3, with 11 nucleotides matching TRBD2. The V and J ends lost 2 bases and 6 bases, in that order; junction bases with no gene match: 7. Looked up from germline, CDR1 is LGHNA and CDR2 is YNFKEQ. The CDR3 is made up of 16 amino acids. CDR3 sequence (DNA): TGTGCCAGCAGCCAACAGGCTAGCGGGGGGAGGGATACGCAGTATTTT. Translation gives CASSQQASGGRDTQYF.

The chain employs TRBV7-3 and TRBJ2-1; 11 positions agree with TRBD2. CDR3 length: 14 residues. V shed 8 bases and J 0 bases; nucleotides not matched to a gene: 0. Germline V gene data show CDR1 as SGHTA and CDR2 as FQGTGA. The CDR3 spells CASGLAGSYNEQFF. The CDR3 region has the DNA TGTGCCAGCGGACTAGCGGGCTCCTACAATGAGCAGTTCTTC.

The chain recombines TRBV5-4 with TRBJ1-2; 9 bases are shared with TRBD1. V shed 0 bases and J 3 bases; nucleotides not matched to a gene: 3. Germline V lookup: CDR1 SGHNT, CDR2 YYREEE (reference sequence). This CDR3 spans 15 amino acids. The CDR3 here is CASSLGTGVDYGYTF. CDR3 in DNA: TGTGCCAGCAGCTTGGGGACAGGGGTGGACTATGGCTACACCTTC.

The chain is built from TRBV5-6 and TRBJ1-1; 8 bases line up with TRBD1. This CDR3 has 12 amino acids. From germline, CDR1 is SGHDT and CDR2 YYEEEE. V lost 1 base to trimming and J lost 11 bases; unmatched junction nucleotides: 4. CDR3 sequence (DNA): TGTGCCAGCAGCTTGCCGGACAGGGACGCTTTCTTT. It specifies CASSLPDRDAFF.

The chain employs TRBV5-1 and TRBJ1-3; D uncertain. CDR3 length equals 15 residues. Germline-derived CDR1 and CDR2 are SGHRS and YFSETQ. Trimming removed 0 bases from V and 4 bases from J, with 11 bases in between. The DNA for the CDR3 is TGCGCCAGCAGCTTGGGGCGGGAGGTCGGAAACACCATATATTTT. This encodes CASSLGREVGNTIYF.

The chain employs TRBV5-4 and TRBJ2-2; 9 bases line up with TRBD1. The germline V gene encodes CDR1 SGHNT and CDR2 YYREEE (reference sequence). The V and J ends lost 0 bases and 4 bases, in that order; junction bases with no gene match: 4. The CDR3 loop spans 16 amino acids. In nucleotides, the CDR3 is TGTGCCAGCAGCTTGGGCCCGGGACAGGGCACCGGGGAGCTGTTTTTT. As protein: CASSLGPGQGTGELFF.

As DNA, the CDR3 is TGTGCCAGTAGTATAGAAGGGAATCAGCCCCAGCATTTT. It specifies CASSIEGNQPQHF. This rearrangement joins TRBV19 to TRBJ1-5; no firm D call. Trimming removed 0 bases at V and 4 bases at J, with 4 bases between. The CDR3 consists of 13 residues. Germline V lookup: CDR1 LNHDA, CDR2 SQIVND (reference sequence).

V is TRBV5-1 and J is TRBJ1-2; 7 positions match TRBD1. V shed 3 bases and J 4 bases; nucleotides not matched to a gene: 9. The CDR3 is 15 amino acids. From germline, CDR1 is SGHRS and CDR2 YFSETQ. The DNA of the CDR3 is TGCGCCAGCAGCTCCGATCCGACAGGGACCTATGGCTACACCTTC. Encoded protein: CASSSDPTGTYGYTF.

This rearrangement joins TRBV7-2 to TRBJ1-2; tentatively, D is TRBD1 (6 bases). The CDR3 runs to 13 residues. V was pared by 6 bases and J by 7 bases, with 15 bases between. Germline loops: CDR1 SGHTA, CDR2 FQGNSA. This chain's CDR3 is CASSSTGRLGYTF. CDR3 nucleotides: TGTGCCAGCAGTTCCACAGGGAGGCTTGGCTACACCTTC.

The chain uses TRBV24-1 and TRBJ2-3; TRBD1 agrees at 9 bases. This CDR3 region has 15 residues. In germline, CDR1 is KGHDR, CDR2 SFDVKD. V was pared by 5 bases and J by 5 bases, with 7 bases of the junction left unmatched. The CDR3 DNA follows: TGTGCCACCAGTGGGGGCGGGACAGGGAGAGATACGCAGTATTTT. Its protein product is CATSGGGTGRDTQYF.

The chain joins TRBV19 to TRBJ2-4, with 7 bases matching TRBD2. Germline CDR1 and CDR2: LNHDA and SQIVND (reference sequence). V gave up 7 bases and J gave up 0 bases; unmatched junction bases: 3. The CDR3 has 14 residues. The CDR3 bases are TGTGCCAGTACCACGGGGGGAGCCAAAAACATTCAGTACTTC. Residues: CASTTGGAKNIQYF.

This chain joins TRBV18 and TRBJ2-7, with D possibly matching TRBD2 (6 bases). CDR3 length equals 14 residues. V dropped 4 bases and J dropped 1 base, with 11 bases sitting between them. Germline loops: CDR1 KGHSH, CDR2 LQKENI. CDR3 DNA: TGTGCCAGCTCACAAGACGCGGGGTCCTACGAGCAGTACGTC. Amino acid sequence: CASSQDAGSYEQYV.

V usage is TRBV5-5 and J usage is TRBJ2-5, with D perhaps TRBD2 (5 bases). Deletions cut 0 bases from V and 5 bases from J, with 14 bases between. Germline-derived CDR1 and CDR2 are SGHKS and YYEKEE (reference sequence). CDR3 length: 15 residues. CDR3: CASSLGVSRRETQYF. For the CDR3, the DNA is TGTGCCAGCAGCTTGGGTGTGTCCCGGAGGGAGACCCAGTACTTC.

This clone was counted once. The CDR3 DNA reads as TGTGCCAGCAGCCATCAAGACAGGGCTATTCAGTACTTC. Translation gives CASSHQDRAIQYF. The chain links TRBV14 to TRBJ2-4; 7 bases are shared with TRBD1. This CDR3 has 13 residues. Germline trimming cut 3 bases from V and 10 bases from J; bases unmatched to any gene: 6. From germline, CDR1 is SGHDN and CDR2 FVKESK.

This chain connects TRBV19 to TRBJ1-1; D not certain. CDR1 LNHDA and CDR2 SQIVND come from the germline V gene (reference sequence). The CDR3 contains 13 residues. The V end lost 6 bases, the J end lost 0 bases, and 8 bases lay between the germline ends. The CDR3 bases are TGTGCCAGTAGACACGTAATGAACACTGAAGCTTTCTTT. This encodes CASRHVMNTEAFF.

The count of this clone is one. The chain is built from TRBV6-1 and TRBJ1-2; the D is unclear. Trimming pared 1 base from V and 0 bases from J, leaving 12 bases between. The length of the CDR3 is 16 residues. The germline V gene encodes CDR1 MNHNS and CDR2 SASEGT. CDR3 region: CASSEVVGRPNYGYTF. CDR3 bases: TGTGCCAGCAGTGAAGTGGTTGGGAGACCTAACTATGGCTACACCTTC.

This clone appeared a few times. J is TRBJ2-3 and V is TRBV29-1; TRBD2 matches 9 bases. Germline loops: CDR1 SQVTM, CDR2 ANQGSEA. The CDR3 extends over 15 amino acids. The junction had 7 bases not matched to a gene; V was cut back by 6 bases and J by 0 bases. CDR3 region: CSVLRTSASTDTQYF. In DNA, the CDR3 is TGCAGCGTCCTTCGGACTAGCGCGAGCACAGATACGCAGTATTTT.

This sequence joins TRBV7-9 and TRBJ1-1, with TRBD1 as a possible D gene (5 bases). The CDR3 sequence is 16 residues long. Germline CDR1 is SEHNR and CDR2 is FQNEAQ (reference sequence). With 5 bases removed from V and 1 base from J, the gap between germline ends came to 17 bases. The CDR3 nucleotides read TGTGCCAGCAGCCCCACCAGTGGACACCCGAACACTGAAGCTTTCTTT. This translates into CASSPTSGHPNTEAFF.

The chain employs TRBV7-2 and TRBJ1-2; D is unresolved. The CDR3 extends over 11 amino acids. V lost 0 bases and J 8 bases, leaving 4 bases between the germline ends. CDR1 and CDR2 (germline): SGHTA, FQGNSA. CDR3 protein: CASSLASGYTF. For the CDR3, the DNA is TGTGCCAGCAGCTTAGCGAGCGGCTACACCTTC.